This TCR beta chain stems from a study of PD-L1 blockade in urothelial cancer. This table comes from immunoSEQ multiplex PCR, and its TCRdb copy is limited to in-frame clones, with some not included. The sample shows about 42,000 clones, about 80% of them seen only once. With 4 bases removed from V and 4 bases from J, the gap between germline ends came to 14 bases. In germline, CDR1 is SGHDN, CDR2 FVKESK. CDR3 size: 14 residues. The sequencing used PBMCs, collected around atezolizumab (anti-PD-L1) treatment. The chain is built from TRBV14 and TRBJ2-7, with a tentative D call TRBD2 (5 bases). This clonotype was obtained from a man aged 65-85 years with urothelial cancer. CDR3 coding DNA: TGTGCCAGCAGCCGGGCCGGGGTCTCTTACGAGCAGTACTTC. It yields the protein CASSRAGVSYEQYF.